The count of the clone carrying this T cell receptor (beta chain) is one. Its antigen is unknown. This sample is drawn from a study of PD-L1 blockade in urothelial cancer. On the study more broadly: As for prior chemotherapy regimens, patients had received 0 to 3.

CDR3 length: 13 amino acids. The V gene's germline CDR1 is MNHEY and CDR2 SMNVEV (reference sequence). V was shortened by 6 bases and J by 10 bases, with 19 bases between the two germline ends. Only in-frame clones appear in the TCRdb table, and some are missing; sequencing was by immunoSEQ multiplex PCR. The sample has about 52,000 clones, over 70% seen once; the top ten hold 5.5% to 7.5%. Notes on the study in general: At the 3-week point, tumor-associated blood clones expanded more in durable-benefit patients.

Patients' urothelial carcinoma was locally advanced or metastatic. This receptor was taken from a man aged 40-50 years with urothelial cancer. The specimen comprised PBMCs, sampled around atezolizumab (anti-PD-L1) treatment. The chain recombines TRBV27 with TRBJ2-7; D may be TRBD1 (6 bases). CDR3: CASSQPPGQTQYF. The CDR3 DNA reads as TGTGCCAGCAGCCAGCCTCCGGGACAAACACAGTACTTC.